This T cell receptor beta chain came from a study of response to subunit inactivated influenza vaccine. Using its own MiXCR run on the RT-PCR reads, TCRdb lists one record per CDR3 protein. Among about 160,000 distinct CDR3 sequences listed, approximately 12% were seen once. About this clonotype: Its antigen is as yet unknown.

The CDR3 is 13 amino acids. Trimming stripped 5 bases from V and 5 bases from J, with 11 bases between. The germline gives CDR1 SGDLS, CDR2 YYNGEE. Notes on the study in general: New T cells are recruited in small numbers by each seasonal influenza vaccination, according to the authors' suggestion.

The rearrangement links TRBV9 to TRBJ2-1, with D tentatively TRBD1 (6 bases). This TCR was sampled from a man between 45 and 75 years old who received an inactivated influenza vaccine. The specimen comprised CD8+ T cells sorted from PBMCs, sampled less than 30 months after vaccination. Written as DNA, the CDR3 is TGTGCCAGCAGGGGGGCGAGAAACAATGAGCAGTTCTTC. It codes for CASRGARNNEQFF.